This TCR beta chain comes out of a study of ipilimumab plus nivolumab after autologous stem cell transplantation. Study background: The DLBCL group included primary refractory and relapsed cases. Study-level results: The authors say TCR, Treg and microbiome findings warrant further study.

Profiled with immunoSEQ multiplex PCR; TCRdb holds only in-frame clones, not every one. The data hold 10,000 to 15,000 clones, with around 78% observed a single time. Checkpoint therapy with ipilimumab 1 mg/kg began 14 to 28 days after transplant. Through week 26, nivolumab 3 mg/kg IV was given weeks 1, 4, 7, 10, then biweekly. Comment on this clone: The antigen is undetermined.

This sequence was found in a male donor with diffuse large B-cell lymphoma. The material sequenced was PBMCs, taken in a trial of ipilimumab plus nivolumab as post-transplant consolidation.

CDR3 residues: CASIPPGGNTEAFF. CDR3 nucleotides: TGTGCCAGCATTCCCCCGGGGGGGAACACTGAAGCTTTCTTT. The chain employs TRBV6-6 and TRBJ1-1; maybe TRBD1 (5 bases). The CDR3 length is 14 residues. Trimming stripped 7 bases from V and 1 base from J, with 13 bases between. Germline V gene data show CDR1 as MNHNY and CDR2 as SVGAGI (reference sequence).